The clone carrying this TCR beta chain was seen once. Its antigen is unknown. The germline CDR1 and CDR2 sequences are SGHNT and YENEEA. Trimming pared 1 base from V and 4 bases from J, leaving 4 bases between. There are 13 residues in the CDR3. The data are from a study of cytomegalovirus exposure and HLA in healthy donors. Study as a whole: Out of 170 million or so T cells, an earlier analysis found fewer than 140 million unique TCR beta sequences in total.

Study observations and caveats: The authors enumerated roughly 160 TCR beta chains as linked to cytomegalovirus.

Vbeta (60) and Jbeta (13) primers were used in the PCR. The data were produced by immunoSEQ multiplex PCR, yet TCRdb's version contains in-frame clones alone and is incomplete. Of 85,000 to 120,000 clones in the sample, approximately 82% were seen once. The sequencing input was PBMCs. The clonotype originates from a middle-aged man in good health and CMV-seronegative. The rearrangement uses TRBV11-3 and TRBJ2-2; D unresolved. The CDR3 DNA follows: TGTGCCAGCAGCTTAGGGGCCACCGGGGAGCTGTTTTTT. Amino acids: CASSLGATGELFF.